This T cell receptor (beta chain) was observed in a study of OX40 agonist ivuxolimab in advanced cancers. Measured with immunoSEQ multiplex PCR; TCRdb has only the in-frame clones, and not every one. There are around 26,000 clones in the sample; 85% occur only once, and 30% to 40% lies in the top ten. The sequences come from CD4+ or CD8+ T cells sorted from blood, collected in a trial of the OX40 agonist ivuxolimab. The clonotype comes from an adult with an advanced solid tumor such as melanoma, head and neck, liver or kidney cancer.

The CDR3 nucleotides are TGTGCCAGCAGTTCCCTAGGGACTAGCGGAAACTACAATGAGCAGTTCTTC. Its protein is CASSSLGTSGNYNEQFF. V is TRBV27 and J is TRBJ2-1; 11 nucleotides agree with TRBD2. Germline V gives CDR1 MNHEY, CDR2 SMNVEV (reference sequence). The CDR3 is made up of 17 amino acids. The trim removed 4 bases at V and 3 bases at J, leaving 8 bases unmatched.